This entry is about one T cell receptor beta chain. The CDR3 is made up of 15 amino acids. The germline V and J ends were trimmed by 1 base and 7 bases, with 14 bases remaining between them. In germline, CDR1 is SGHTA, CDR2 FQGNSA. These data come from a study of patients and donors after allogeneic stem cell transplantation. Each CDR3 protein is one row after TCRdb ran MiXCR on the RT-PCR reads. The sample has 17,000 or so distinct CDR3 sequences, under 35% seen once. Sequenced material: blood, either unsorted or a sorted T cell fraction (not recorded which). This sequence was found in a human donor who was either an allogeneic HSCT recipient or a stem cell or donor lymphocyte infusion donor (not recorded which). It is not recorded whose cells these are; they may come from a transplant donor. V is TRBV7-2 and J is TRBJ1-5; D uncertain. CDR3 sequence (DNA): TGTGCCAGCAGCTTAGTGGAGGGCGAAGGACAGCCCCAGCATTTT. As protein: CASSLVEGEGQPQHF.